This T cell receptor beta chain is from a study of T cell repertoires in cytomegalovirus infection. Study-level background: In public TCR beta signatures, there were indications of both CMV infection and matching HLA type.

This clonotype has more than one count but fewer than ten. Its target is unknown. Study outcomes and limitations: It was HLA-C-restricted CMV-specific TCR beta clonotypes that dominated the response ex vivo. Identification of carriers of CMV plus the relevant HLA was performed using cumulative public TCR beta family frequency.

TCRdb re-called the reads with MiXCR, one entry per CDR3 protein. The data contain about 740,000 distinct CDR3 sequences, 35% to 40% of them singletons. The sequence was obtained from a human donor in good health (CMV status not recorded). Some clones in this sample may be carry-over from other donors' samples. The sample consisted of PBMCs.

The CDR3 loop reads CASSSDPATYNEQFF. In DNA, the CDR3 is TGTGCCAGCAGCTCGGACCCCGCTACCTACAATGAGCAGTTCTTC. This chain uses TRBV5-4 with TRBJ2-1; D ambiguous. This CDR3 is 15 amino acids long. Germline V gives CDR1 SGHNT, CDR2 YYREEE (reference sequence). V was trimmed by 3 bases and J by 2 bases, leaving 12 bases between them. The variable domain in full, completed from reference TRBV5-4 and TRBJ2-1, reads ETGVTQSPTHLIKTRGQQVTLRCSSQSGHNTVSWYQQALGQGPQFIFQYYREEENGRGNFPPRFSGLQFPNYSSELNVNALELDDSALYLCASSSDPATYNEQFFGPGTRLTVL.